One and the same sample provided the 12 T cell receptor beta chains below, sequenced in a study of shared clonotypes between healthy human individuals. Assay used: immunoSEQ multiplex PCR; TCRdb lists only in-frame clones, some missing. The sample carries about 710,000 clones, approximately 72% recorded once. Sequenced sample: memory CD4+ T cells sorted from blood. Noted subset: CD45RA-negative fraction. The source of these receptors is a woman in her 30s in good health.

This clone was counted once. The chain carries TRBV7-2 and TRBJ2-7; D is possibly TRBD1 or TRBD2 (5 bases each). Deletions cut 1 base from V and 6 bases from J, with 13 bases between. The CDR3 runs 14 residues. CDR1 and CDR2 (germline): SGHTA, FQGNSA. CDR3 region: CASSLGQWGSEQYF. The CDR3 DNA reads as TGTGCCAGCAGCTTAGGGCAATGGGGGAGCGAGCAGTACTTC.

The rearrangement joins TRBV7-9 to TRBJ1-3, with a possible D match to TRBD1 (5 bases). Trimming took off 2 bases at V and 0 bases at J, with 11 bases between the two ends. The CDR3 length is 16 residues. The V gene's germline CDR1 is SEHNR and CDR2 FQNEAQ (reference sequence). The CDR3: CASSLLSDSSGNTIYF. The CDR3 region has the DNA TGTGCCAGCAGCTTATTATCAGACAGCTCTGGAAACACCATATATTTT. The full variable domain, in which reference TRBV7-9 and TRBJ1-3 provide the parts outside the CDR3, is DTGVSQNPRHKITKRGQNVTFRCDPISEHNRLYWYRQTLGQGPEFLTYFQNEAQLEKSRLLSDRFSAERPKGSFSTLEIQRTEQGDSAMYLCASSLLSDSSGNTIYFGEGSWLTVV.

In DNA, the CDR3 is TGTGCCATCAGTGTAGGTGGGAGTAGCAATGAGCAGTTCTTC. It is translated as CAISVGGSSNEQFF. This chain joins TRBV10-3 and TRBJ2-1; D perhaps matches TRBD2 (5 bases). Trimming left V 4 bases short and J 6 bases short, with 13 bases between. This CDR3 region has 14 residues. Germline lookup yields CDR1 ENHRY and CDR2 SYGVKD.

As concerns this clone: This sample also contains other DNA sequences that code for the same CDR3. This sequence joins TRBV7-2 and TRBJ2-7; D perhaps matches TRBD2 (6 bases). Between the trimmed V and J ends, which lost 1 base and 2 bases, there was a span of 12 bases. The CDR3 has 15 residues. Germline V gives CDR1 SGHTA, CDR2 FQGNSA. The CDR3: CASSLGSSGAYEQYF. For the CDR3, the DNA is TGTGCCAGCAGCTTAGGGTCATCGGGGGCCTACGAGCAGTACTTC.

DNA of the CDR3: TGTGCCAGCTCACCACCGTTGACAGGGGAAGCTGGAAACACCATATATTTT. Translated: CASSPPLTGEAGNTIYF. This chain links TRBV18 with TRBJ1-3; 8 bases fit TRBD1. Germline trimming cut 0 bases from V and 2 bases from J; bases unmatched to any gene: 6. Germline assignment: CDR1 KGHSH and CDR2 LQKENI. The CDR3 has 17 amino acids.

This chain links TRBV6-1 with TRBJ1-5; 9 bases match TRBD1. Germline CDR1 reads MNHNS; CDR2 reads SASEGT. The ends lost 7 bases at V and 3 bases at J; junction bases unmatched: 4. The CDR3 is 14 residues long. The CDR3 DNA follows: TGTGCCAGCACTGGGACAGGGAACAATCAGCCCCAGCATTTT. Translating it yields CASTGTGNNQPQHF.

The chain links TRBV5-1 to TRBJ1-3; D call uncertain. The CDR3 sequence is 15 residues long. Between the trimmed V and J ends, which lost 4 bases and 0 bases, there was a span of 11 bases. Germline CDR1 and CDR2: SGHRS and YFSETQ. The CDR3 nucleotides read TGCGCCAGCAGCCCGGACGGAAACTCTGGAAACACCATATATTTT. Translating gives CASSPDGNSGNTIYF.

The rearrangement joins TRBV10-2 to TRBJ2-7; the match to TRBD1 covers 7 bases. V was pared by 7 bases and J by 0 bases, with 6 bases of the junction left unmatched. CDR3 length: 14 amino acids. The germline V gene encodes CDR1 WSHSY and CDR2 SAAADI. This CDR3 is CASTSRDSSYEQYF. In DNA, the CDR3 is TGCGCCAGCACTAGCCGGGACAGCTCCTACGAGCAGTACTTC.

The V call is TRBV18, the J call TRBJ2-7; tentatively, D is TRBD1 or TRBD2 (5 bases each). V lost 3 bases to trimming and J lost 6 bases, with 21 bases between them. Germline V gene sequence: CDR1 KGHSH, CDR2 LQKENI. The CDR3 length is 16 residues. The CDR3 reads CASSPRPPGPWVEQYF. CDR3 nucleotide sequence: TGTGCCAGCTCACCGCGGCCTCCGGGACCCTGGGTCGAGCAGTACTTC.

This rearrangement joins TRBV11-3 to TRBJ1-1; D is ambiguous. Germline V gene lookup returns CDR1 SGHNT and CDR2 YENEEA. This CDR3 spans 14 amino acids. Trimming stripped 1 base from V and 3 bases from J, with 9 bases between. Here the CDR3 DNA reads TGTGCCAGCAGCTTAGGGTGGAGAGACACTGAAGCTTTCTTT. Amino acid sequence: CASSLGWRDTEAFF. Complete variable domain (other parts from reference TRBV11-3 and TRBJ1-1): EAGVVQSPRYKIIEKKQPVAFWCNPISGHNTLYWYLQNLGQGPELLIRYENEEAVDDSQLPKDRFSAERLKGVDSTLKIQPAELGDSAVYLCASSLGWRDTEAFFGQGTRLTVV.

This chain links TRBV5-1 with TRBJ1-2, with TRBD1 matching 8 bases. After removal of 3 bases from V and 7 bases from J, the junction contained 5 bases not matched to a gene. This CDR3 comprises 13 residues. In germline, CDR1 is SGHRS, CDR2 YFSETQ. CDR3 region: CASSSQGEVGYTF. The CDR3 nucleotides read TGCGCCAGCAGCTCACAGGGGGAGGTTGGCTACACCTTC.

The chain couples TRBV4-1 to TRBJ1-2, with a weak D call TRBD1 (6 bases). This CDR3 has 15 residues. Per germline, CDR1 MGHRA and CDR2 YSYEKL. Trimming left V 1 base short and J 4 bases short, with 13 bases between. The CDR3 loop is CASSQVIQGIYGYTF. CDR3 nucleotide sequence: TGCGCCAGCAGCCAAGTGATACAGGGAATCTATGGCTACACCTTC.